Listed here is a single T cell receptor beta chain. The germline CDR1 and CDR2 sequences are LNHDA and SQIVND (reference sequence). The length of the CDR3 is 16 residues. J was trimmed by 3 bases and V by 6 bases; bases with no gene match: 11. This record belongs to a study of blood T cell repertoires in COVID-19. About the study: From the United States, Italy and Spain came samples of acute and convalescent COVID-19.

Source study methods: Quantification of nucleated cells was approximated via reference gene primer amplification. Some clones are missing from TCRdb's copy, which holds only in-frame ones; the method was immunoSEQ multiplex PCR. That table furnishes V, J and clone size, whereas the DNA furnished D and trimming. The table lists roughly 40,000 clones, roughly 90% of them singletons, with over 5% in the top ten. Sequenced: peripheral blood. The rearrangement links TRBV19 to TRBJ1-3; 7 bases are a match to TRBD1. This clonotype originated in a human donor in a cohort sampled during active COVID-19. The CDR3 here is CASRPQQGISGNTIYF. The CDR3 DNA follows: TGTGCCAGTAGACCTCAACAGGGGATCAGTGGAAACACCATATATTTT.